This TCR beta chain emerged from a study of cytomegalovirus exposure and HLA in healthy donors. General study points: TCR beta sequences reportedly predicted the HLA-A and HLA-B alleles of most subjects accurately. The productive fraction for most TCR beta V segments was about 87% or about 30% in an earlier analysis. In all likelihood, a cluster of highly shared sequence variants was a sequencing artifact.

In regard to this clone: Its specificity is not known.

With 60 Vbeta and 13 Jbeta primers, the PCR was carried out. Sequencing was performed with immunoSEQ multiplex PCR; in TCRdb, only in-frame clones are kept and a portion is missing. The table includes some 190,000 clones, around three quarters detected once. Sequencing was done on a sample of PBMCs. The receptor comes from a woman aged 30 to 39 in good health and CMV-seropositive.

CDR3 coding DNA: TGTGCCAGCAGCCCACGCGATTCACCCCTCCACTTT. Its protein is CASSPRDSPLHF. The rearrangement uses TRBV7-9 and TRBJ1-6, with D uncertain. The germline gives CDR1 SEHNR, CDR2 FQNEAQ (reference sequence). The CDR3 has 12 residues. Trimming shortened V by 5 bases and J by 8 bases, and 7 bases separated the two germline ends. The variable domain in full, completed from reference TRBV7-9 and TRBJ1-6, reads DTGVSQNPRHKITKRGQNVTFRCDPISEHNRLYWYRQTLGQGPEFLTYFQNEAQLEKSRLLSDRFSAERPKGSFSTLEIQRTEQGDSAMYLCASSPRDSPLHFGNGTRLTVT.